The 5 T cell receptor beta chains below were found in one sample sequenced in a study of EBV T-cell therapy then PD-1 blockade in nasopharyngeal carcinoma. Sequencing used immunoSEQ multiplex PCR; TCRdb keeps in-frame clones, though not all of them. The data show about 17,000 clones, roughly 84% seen once. The treatment was: AdE1-LMPpoly-expanded autologous EBV-specific T-cell therapy followed by anti-PD-1 nivolumab. The antigens for these receptors are not known. The sample here was CD8+ T cells from blood, taken at day 0 from a patient whose treatment included autologous EBV-specific T cells and nivolumab. Source of these receptors: a man aged 35 to 55 with nasopharyngeal carcinoma.

This chain connects TRBV7-9 to TRBJ1-6; a weak D match, TRBD1 (5 bases). The CDR3 loop spans 17 amino acids. The germline CDR1 and CDR2 sequences are SEHNR and FQNEAQ (reference sequence). V lost 6 bases and J 7 bases, leaving 22 bases between the germline ends. The CDR3 is CASSLGGGPKMNSPLHF. The DNA of the CDR3 is TGTGCCAGCAGTTTGGGGGGGGGACCAAAAATGAATTCACCCCTCCACTTT.

In its sample, this clone ranks as medium-sized. The genes are TRBV28 and TRBJ1-2; 9 bases agree with TRBD1. CDR3 size: 13 residues. Germline lookup yields CDR1 MDHEN and CDR2 SYDVKM. V gave up 8 bases and J gave up 5 bases; unmatched junction bases: 6. The CDR3 nucleotides read TGTGCCAGCTGGACAGGGGCTGGTTATGGCTACACCTTC. It yields the protein CASWTGAGYGYTF.

The sample holds one count of this clone. For the CDR3, the DNA is TGTGCCAGCAGCCTGGGGACAGTTCAAGAGACCCAGTACTTC. Translation: CASSLGTVQETQYF. The J gene is TRBJ2-5, the V gene TRBV28, with 7 bases identical to TRBD1. V lost 6 bases to trimming and J lost 2 bases; unmatched junction nucleotides: 6. This CDR3 comprises 14 residues. In germline, CDR1 is MDHEN, CDR2 SYDVKM.

The chain recombines TRBV6-6 with TRBJ2-7, with a weak D call TRBD1 (6 bases). The germline V gene encodes CDR1 MNHNY and CDR2 SVGAGI (reference sequence). V shed 1 base and J shed 12 bases, with 16 bases lying between them. This CDR3 is 13 amino acids long. The CDR3 region has the DNA TGTGCCAGCAGTTACTTCGGACAGCCAGACGGGTACTTC. Protein: CASSYFGQPDGYF.

V gene TRBV25-1 combines with J gene TRBJ2-3; TRBD1 agrees at 8 bases. Germline V gene lookup returns CDR1 MGHDK and CDR2 SYGVNS. The CDR3 is 14 residues long. V lost 6 bases and J lost 4; bases outside the gene matches: 6. The CDR3: CASRRQGWPDTQYF. CDR3 bases: TGTGCCAGCAGAAGACAGGGGTGGCCAGATACGCAGTATTTT.